This TCR beta chain appears in the sequencing data of a study of blood T cell repertoires in COVID-19. Whole-study context: PBMCs, B-cell-depleted T cells, or T cells provided the cDNA or gDNA that made up the material.

The CDR3 covers 15 residues. Per germline, CDR1 SEHNR and CDR2 FQNEAQ (reference sequence). V gave up 4 bases and J gave up 3 bases, with 15 bases separating them. Only in-frame clones appear in the TCRdb table, and some are missing; sequencing was by immunoSEQ multiplex PCR. The sample shows about 160,000 clones, about 83% of them seen only once. Patients from Seattle were sampled longitudinally, starting during active infection. The source is a woman aged 70-85 years with COVID-19, enrolled during active disease. The sequenced sample was peripheral blood. The chain employs TRBV7-9 and TRBJ2-5, with D possibly TRBD2 on 6 matching bases. The CDR3 sequence is CASSSDPGAEETQYF. The CDR3, as DNA: TGTGCCAGCAGCTCGGATCCGGGAGCGGAAGAGACCCAGTACTTC.